This TCR beta chain was identified in a study of T cell responses to AZD1222 COVID-19 vaccine. Analysis merged second doses at about 4 or about 12 weeks. This table comes from immunoSEQ multiplex PCR, and its TCRdb copy is limited to in-frame clones, with some not included. The sample holds roughly 120,000 clones, roughly 89% seen once. Overall study results and limits: Recipients of AZD1222 seropositive at baseline numbered only 6 or 7.

Trimming removed 3 bases from V and 4 bases from J, with 12 bases in between. Germline assignment: CDR1 MGHRA and CDR2 YSYEKL. The CDR3 has 14 amino acids. With respect to this clone: Its target is unknown.

The sequence derives from an adult who received the AZD1222 COVID-19 vaccine. The V call is TRBV4-1, the J call TRBJ1-2; D gene unclear. Sequences were derived from peripheral blood, sampled 28 days after the second AZD1222 dose. CDR3 sequence: CASSQMDGAYGYTF. DNA of the CDR3: TGCGCCAGCAGCCAGATGGACGGCGCCTATGGCTACACCTTC.